One sample yielded the 3 T cell receptor beta chains listed below, sequenced in a study of blood T cell repertoires in COVID-19. Assay: immunoSEQ multiplex PCR; the TCRdb copy retains only in-frame clones and omits some. The sample records about 220,000 clones, 82% being singletons. Sequencing used peripheral blood. These receptors originate from a woman in her 70s with COVID-19, enrolled during active disease.

In this sample, this clone turned up once. J is TRBJ2-5 and V is TRBV28; tentatively, D is TRBD1 (6 bases). With 9 bases removed from V and 5 bases from J, the gap between germline ends came to 13 bases. Germline V gives CDR1 MDHEN, CDR2 SYDVKM. The length of the CDR3 is 12 residues. DNA of the CDR3: TGTGCCAGTTCAAGGGGGTTCGAGACCCAGTACTTC. It specifies CASSRGFETQYF.

V and J are TRBV7-2 and TRBJ1-2; the D is unclear. This CDR3 spans 14 amino acids. The germline V gene encodes CDR1 SGHTA and CDR2 FQGNSA. V was clipped by 0 bases and J by 3 bases, with 8 bases between them. CDR3 loop: CASSLARSYYGYTF. The CDR3 bases are TGTGCCAGCAGCTTAGCGCGAAGTTACTATGGCTACACCTTC.

The chain combines TRBV19 with TRBJ1-2, with D hard to call. Trimming shortened V by 1 base and J by 4 bases, and 16 bases separated the two germline ends. This CDR3 contains 16 residues. From germline, CDR1 is LNHDA and CDR2 SQIVND (reference sequence). CDR3 sequence (DNA): TGTGCCAGTAGTATAGCTGCCTCGGTTACGGTCTATGGCTACACCTTC. This gives the protein CASSIAASVTVYGYTF.